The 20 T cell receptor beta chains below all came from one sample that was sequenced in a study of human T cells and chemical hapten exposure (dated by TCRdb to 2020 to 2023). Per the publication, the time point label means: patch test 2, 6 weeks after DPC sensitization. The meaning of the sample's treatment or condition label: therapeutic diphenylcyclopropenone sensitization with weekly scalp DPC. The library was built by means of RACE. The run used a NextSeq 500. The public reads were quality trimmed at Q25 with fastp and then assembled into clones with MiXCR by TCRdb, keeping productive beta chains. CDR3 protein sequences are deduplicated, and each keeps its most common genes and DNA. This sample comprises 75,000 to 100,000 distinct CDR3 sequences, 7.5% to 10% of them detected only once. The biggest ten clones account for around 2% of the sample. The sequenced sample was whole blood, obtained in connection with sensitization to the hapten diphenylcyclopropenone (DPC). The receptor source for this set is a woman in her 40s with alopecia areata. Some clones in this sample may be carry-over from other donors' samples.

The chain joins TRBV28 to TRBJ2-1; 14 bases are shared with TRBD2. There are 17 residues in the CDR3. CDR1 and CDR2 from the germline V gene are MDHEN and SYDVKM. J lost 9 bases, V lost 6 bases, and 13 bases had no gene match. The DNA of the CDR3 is TGTGCCAGCAGCCTAACTACCGGGACTAGCGGGAGAGGTGAGCAGTTCTTC. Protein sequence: CASSLTTGTSGRGEQFF.

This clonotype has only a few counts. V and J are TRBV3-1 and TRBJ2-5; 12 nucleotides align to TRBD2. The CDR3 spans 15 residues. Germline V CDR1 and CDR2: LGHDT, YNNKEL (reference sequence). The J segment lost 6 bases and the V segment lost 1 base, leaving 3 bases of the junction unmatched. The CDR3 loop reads CASSQATSGSQTQYF. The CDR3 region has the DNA TGTGCCAGCAGCCAAGCGACTAGCGGGAGTCAGACCCAGTACTTC.

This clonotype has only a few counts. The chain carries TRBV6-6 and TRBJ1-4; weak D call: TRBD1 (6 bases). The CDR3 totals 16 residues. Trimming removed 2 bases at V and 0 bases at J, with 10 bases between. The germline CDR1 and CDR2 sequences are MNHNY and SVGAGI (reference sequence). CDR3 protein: CASSYVTGPTNEKLFF. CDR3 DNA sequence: TGTGCCAGCAGTTACGTGACAGGACCAACTAATGAAAAACTGTTTTTT.

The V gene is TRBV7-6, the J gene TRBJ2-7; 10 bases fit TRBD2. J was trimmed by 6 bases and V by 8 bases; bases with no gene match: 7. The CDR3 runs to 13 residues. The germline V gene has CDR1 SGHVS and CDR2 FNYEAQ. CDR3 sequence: CASGLLAGAEQYF. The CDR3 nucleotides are TGTGCCAGCGGTTTGCTAGCGGGAGCCGAGCAGTACTTC.

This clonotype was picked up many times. CDR3 DNA sequence: TGTGCCAGCAGTCTTATCGGGGGGGTAGTTTGGAATGAGCAGTTCTTC. It yields the protein CASSLIGGVVWNEQFF. The chain carries TRBV12-3 or TRBV12-4 and TRBJ2-1; 8 nucleotides agree with TRBD2. The V and J ends lost 5 bases and 7 bases, in that order; junction bases with no gene match: 13. CDR3 length: 16 residues.

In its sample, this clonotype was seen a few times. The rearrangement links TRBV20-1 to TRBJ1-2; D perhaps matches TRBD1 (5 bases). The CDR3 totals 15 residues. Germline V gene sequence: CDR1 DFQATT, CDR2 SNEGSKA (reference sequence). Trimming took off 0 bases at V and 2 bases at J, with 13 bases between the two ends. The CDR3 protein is CSARDHGGTNYGYTF. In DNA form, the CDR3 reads TGCAGTGCTAGAGATCACGGAGGGACCAACTATGGCTACACCTTC.

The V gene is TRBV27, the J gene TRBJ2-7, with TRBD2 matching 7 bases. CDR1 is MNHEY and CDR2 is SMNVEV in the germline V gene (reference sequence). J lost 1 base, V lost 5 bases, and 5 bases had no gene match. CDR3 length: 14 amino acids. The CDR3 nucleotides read TGTGCCAGCAGTCCCCGGGGAGGGTCCTACGAGCAGTACTTC. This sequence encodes CASSPRGGSYEQYF.

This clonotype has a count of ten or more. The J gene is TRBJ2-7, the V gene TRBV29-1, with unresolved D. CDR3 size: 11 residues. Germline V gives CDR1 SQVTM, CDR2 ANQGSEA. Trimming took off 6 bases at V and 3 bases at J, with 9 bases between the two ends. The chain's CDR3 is CSVAQGYEQYF. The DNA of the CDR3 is TGCAGCGTCGCCCAAGGCTACGAGCAGTACTTC.

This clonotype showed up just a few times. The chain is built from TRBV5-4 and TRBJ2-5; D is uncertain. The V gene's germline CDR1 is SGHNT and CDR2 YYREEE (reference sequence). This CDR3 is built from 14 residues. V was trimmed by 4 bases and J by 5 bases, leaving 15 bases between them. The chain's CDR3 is CASSLPPLTETQYF. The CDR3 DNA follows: TGTGCCAGCAGCCTTCCCCCACTGACCGAGACCCAGTACTTC.

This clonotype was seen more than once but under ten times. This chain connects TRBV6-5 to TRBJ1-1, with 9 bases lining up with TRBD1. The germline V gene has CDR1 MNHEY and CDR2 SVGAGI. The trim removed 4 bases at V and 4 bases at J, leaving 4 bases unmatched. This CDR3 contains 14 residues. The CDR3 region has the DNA TGTGCCAGCAGTTCCGGGACAGGGACCACTGAAGCTTTCTTT. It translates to CASSSGTGTTEAFF.

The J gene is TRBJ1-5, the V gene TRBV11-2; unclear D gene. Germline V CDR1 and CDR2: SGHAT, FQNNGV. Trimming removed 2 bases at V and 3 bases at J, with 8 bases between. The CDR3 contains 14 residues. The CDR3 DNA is TGTGCCAGCAGCTTATACGGAACCAATCAGCCCCAGCATTTT. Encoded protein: CASSLYGTNQPQHF.

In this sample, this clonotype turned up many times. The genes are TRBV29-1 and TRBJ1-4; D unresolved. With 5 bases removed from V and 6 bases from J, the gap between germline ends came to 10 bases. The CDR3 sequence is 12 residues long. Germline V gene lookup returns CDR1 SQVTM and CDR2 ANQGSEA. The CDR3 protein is CSVHGDHEKLFF. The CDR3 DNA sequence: TGCAGCGTTCACGGTGACCATGAAAAACTGTTTTTT.

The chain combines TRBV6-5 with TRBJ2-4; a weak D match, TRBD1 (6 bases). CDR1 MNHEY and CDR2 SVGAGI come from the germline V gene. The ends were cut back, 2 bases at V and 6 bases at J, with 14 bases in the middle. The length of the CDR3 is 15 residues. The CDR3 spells CASSYLRGRGNIQYF. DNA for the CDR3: TGTGCCAGCAGTTACCTCCGTGGCAGGGGAAACATTCAGTACTTC.

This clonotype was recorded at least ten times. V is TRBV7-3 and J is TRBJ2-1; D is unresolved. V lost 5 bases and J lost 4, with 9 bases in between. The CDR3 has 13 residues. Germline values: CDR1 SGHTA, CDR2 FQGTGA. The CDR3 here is CASSSSAYNEQFF. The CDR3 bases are TGTGCCAGCAGCAGCAGTGCATACAATGAGCAGTTCTTC.

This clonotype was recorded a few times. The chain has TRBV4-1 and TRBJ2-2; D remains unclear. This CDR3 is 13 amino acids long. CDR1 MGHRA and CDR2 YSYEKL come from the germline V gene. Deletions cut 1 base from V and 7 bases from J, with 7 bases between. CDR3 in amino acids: CASSQVPGGELFF. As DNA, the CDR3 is TGCGCCAGCAGCCAAGTCCCCGGCGGGGAGCTGTTTTTT.

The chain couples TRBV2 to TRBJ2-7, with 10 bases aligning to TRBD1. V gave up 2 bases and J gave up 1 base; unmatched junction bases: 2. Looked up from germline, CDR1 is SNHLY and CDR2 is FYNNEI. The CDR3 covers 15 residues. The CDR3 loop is CASSEWTGGSYEQYF. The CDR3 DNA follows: TGTGCCAGCAGTGAATGGACAGGGGGATCCTACGAGCAGTACTTC.

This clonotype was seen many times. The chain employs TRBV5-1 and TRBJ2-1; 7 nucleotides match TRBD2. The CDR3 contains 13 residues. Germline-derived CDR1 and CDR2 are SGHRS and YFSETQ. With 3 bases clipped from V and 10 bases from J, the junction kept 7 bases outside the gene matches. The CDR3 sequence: CASSWSGEGEQFF. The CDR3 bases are TGCGCCAGCAGCTGGTCGGGGGAGGGCGAGCAGTTCTTC.

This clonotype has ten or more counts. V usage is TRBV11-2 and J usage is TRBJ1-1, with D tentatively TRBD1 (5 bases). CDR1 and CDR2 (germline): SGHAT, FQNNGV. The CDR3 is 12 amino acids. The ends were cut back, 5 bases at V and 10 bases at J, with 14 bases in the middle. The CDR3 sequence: CASSPDTYGAFF. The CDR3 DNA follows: TGTGCCAGCAGCCCGGACACCTATGGAGCTTTCTTT.

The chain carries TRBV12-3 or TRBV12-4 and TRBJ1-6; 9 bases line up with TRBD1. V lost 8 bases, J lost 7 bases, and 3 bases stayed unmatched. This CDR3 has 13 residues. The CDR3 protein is CASSGQGNSPLHF. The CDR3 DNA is TGTGCCAGCTCGGGACAGGGAAATTCACCCCTCCACTTT.

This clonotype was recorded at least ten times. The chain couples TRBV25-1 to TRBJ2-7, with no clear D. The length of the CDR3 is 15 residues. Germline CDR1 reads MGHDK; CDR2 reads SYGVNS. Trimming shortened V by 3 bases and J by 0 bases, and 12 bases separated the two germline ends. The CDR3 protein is CASSERPRSSYEQYF. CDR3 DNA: TGTGCCAGCAGTGAGAGACCGAGGAGCTCCTACGAGCAGTACTTC.